The rows below give T cell receptor beta chains drawn from one sample of a study of neoadjuvant anti-PD-1 for oral cavity cancer. Here immunoSEQ multiplex PCR was the method, and the copy in TCRdb shows in-frame clones only, minus some. Of about 14,000 clones listed, 60% to 80% were seen once; the top ten hold 3% to 3.5%. This specimen was PBMCs, taken after nivolumab (anti-PD-1) treatment. These receptors originate from a person aged 35 to 85 with oral cavity squamous cell carcinoma. Both conserved end residues are part of each CDR3. A D gene is named only where the DNA matches it firmly.

D | J | V | CDR3
NA | TRBJ1-1 | TRBV29-1 | CSVEDWGLDTEAFF
NA | TRBJ2-3 | TRBV5-1 | CASSTGQLTDTQYF
NA | TRBJ2-5 | TRBV28 | CASSRLSGWETQYF
TRBD2 | TRBJ2-1 | TRBV27 | CASSPISGLAGPNEQFF
TRBD2 | TRBJ2-7 | TRBV11-2 | CASSRLAGEYEQYF
NA | TRBJ1-3 | TRBV21-1 | CASSRTGRRNTIYF
NA | TRBJ1-2 | TRBV7-6 | CASSLGDGYTF
TRBD2 | TRBJ2-5 | TRBV27 | CASSFLAGEVETQYF
NA | TRBJ2-5 | TRBV19 | CASSKVFLPDSYKGETQYF
TRBD1 | TRBJ1-2 | TRBV6-5 | CASSLGQGFYGYTF
NA | TRBJ1-1 | TRBV15 | CATSSRPDRNTEAFF
NA | TRBJ1-1 | TRBV5-1 | CASSSTNREEAFF
NA | TRBJ1-5 | TRBV27 | CASSLGNQPQHF
NA | TRBJ1-5 | TRBV6-1 | CASNAERNQPQHF
TRBD1 | TRBJ1-1 | TRBV6-5 | CASSYDRAAPEAFF
TRBD2 | TRBJ2-1 | TRBV13 | CASSLGSGGRYNEQFF
TRBD2 | TRBJ2-1 | TRBV4-1 | CASSRSVLLAGGSDEQFF
TRBD2 | TRBJ2-1 | TRBV7-9 | CASKSGLAENEQFF
NA | TRBJ1-4 | TRBV7-8 | CASSLTVWGNEKLFF
TRBD1 | TRBJ1-2 | TRBV27 | CASHGQGLGGYTF
NA | TRBJ1-5 | TRBV6-1 | CASSADSQAYSNQPQHF
TRBD2 | TRBJ2-1 | TRBV5-1 | CASSLLAGGGNEQFF
TRBD1 | TRBJ1-1 | TRBV30 | CAWRPGGSWTEAFF
NA | TRBJ2-3 | TRBV19 | CASSPRGYGADTQYF
NA | TRBJ1-1 | TRBV29-1 | CSVGSGTETEAFF
NA | TRBJ2-2 | TRBV4-1 | CASSQAVGVDTGELFF
TRBD2 | TRBJ2-1 | TRBV6-5 | CASSRSGRTDEQFF
TRBD2 | TRBJ2-1 | TRBV5-4 | CASSLADSGRVNEQFF
NA | TRBJ2-1 | TRBV9 | CASSVRASVYNEQFF
NA | TRBJ2-5 | TRBV9 | CASSVAWGAQETQYF
NA | TRBJ2-7 | TRBV10-3 | CAISGGTYEQYF
TRBD1 | TRBJ2-7 | TRBV7-3 | CASSLTGQGWWEGGEQYF
NA | TRBJ2-7 | TRBV30 | CAWNRGAPEGGEQYF
TRBD1 | TRBJ2-7 | TRBV9 | CASSPPTGDEQYF
NA | TRBJ2-7 | TRBV29-1 | CSVELHREMNEQYF
NA | TRBJ1-4 | TRBV28 | CASSLGGQKLFF
NA | TRBJ2-5 | TRBV18 | CASSPPLQAPETQYF
NA | TRBJ2-5 | TRBV6-5 | CASAYGRGFGETQYF
NA | TRBJ2-1 | TRBV29-1 | CSVGRLNEQFF
TRBD2 | TRBJ2-5 | TRBV7-6 | CASSLAPPLAGGPRGQETQYF
TRBD1 | TRBJ2-7 | TRBV4-1 | CASSPQGTGYYEQYF
TRBD2 | TRBJ2-7 | TRBV6-1 | CASTTGGGSYEQYF
NA | TRBJ2-1 | TRBV10-2 | CASSGATYNEQFF
NA | TRBJ2-7 | TRBV27 | CASRRSRAVSSYEQYF
NA | TRBJ2-1 | TRBV5-5 | CASSLGPRNNEQFF
TRBD1 | TRBJ1-1 | TRBV19 | CAVKDRTLNTEAFF
NA | TRBJ2-3 | TRBV28 | CASSFLRAQSWGTDTQYF